This T cell receptor beta chain was found in a study of blood T cell repertoires in COVID-19. In the study overall: PBMCs, B-cell-depleted T cells, or T cells provided the cDNA or gDNA that made up the material.

The CDR3 has 14 residues. Germline loops: CDR1 MNHEY, CDR2 SVGEGT. V trimming: 0 bases; J trimming: 2 bases; junction bases outside the gene matches: 0. Authors' data handling: Quantification of nucleated cells was approximated via reference gene primer amplification. Clones were read by immunoSEQ multiplex PCR, and TCRdb kept only the in-frame ones, dropping some. The D gene and trimming were derived from the DNA, and the V and J assignments and clone size from that table. Of under 250,000 clones in the sample, around three quarters are singletons; the top ten hold around 7.7%. This sequence joins TRBV6-2 or TRBV6-3 and TRBJ2-7; 8 positions agree with TRBD1. The receptor's source is a woman aged 65 to 85 with acute or convalescent COVID-19. Sequenced input: peripheral blood. The CDR3 loop is CASSYSRGPYEQYF. CDR3 nucleotides: TGTGCCAGCAGTTACTCCAGGGGGCCCTACGAGCAGTACTTC.